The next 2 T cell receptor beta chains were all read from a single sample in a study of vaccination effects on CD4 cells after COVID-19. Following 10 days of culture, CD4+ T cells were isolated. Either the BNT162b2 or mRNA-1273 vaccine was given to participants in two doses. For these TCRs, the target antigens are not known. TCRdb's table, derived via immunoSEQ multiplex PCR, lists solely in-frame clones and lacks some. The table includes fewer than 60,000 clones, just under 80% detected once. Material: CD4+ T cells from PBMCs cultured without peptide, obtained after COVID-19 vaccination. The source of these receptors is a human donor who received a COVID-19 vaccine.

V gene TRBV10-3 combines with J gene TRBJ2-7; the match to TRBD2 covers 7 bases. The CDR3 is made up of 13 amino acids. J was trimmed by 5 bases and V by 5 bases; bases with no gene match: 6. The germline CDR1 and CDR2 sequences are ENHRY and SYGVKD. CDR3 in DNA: TGTGCCATCAGTTCCCTAGCGGATCACGAGCAGTACTTC. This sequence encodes CAISSLADHEQYF.

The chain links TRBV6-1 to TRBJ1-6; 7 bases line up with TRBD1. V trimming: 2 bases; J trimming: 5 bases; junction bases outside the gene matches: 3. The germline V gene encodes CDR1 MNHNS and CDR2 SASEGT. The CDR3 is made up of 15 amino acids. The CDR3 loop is CASSEIGGDNSPLHF. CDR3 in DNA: TGTGCCAGCAGTGAAATAGGGGGCGATAATTCACCCCTCCACTTT.